The 27 T cell receptor beta chains below were found in one sample sequenced in a study of blood T cell repertoires in COVID-19. Profiled with immunoSEQ multiplex PCR; TCRdb holds only in-frame clones, not every one. The table has fewer than 180,000 clones, around 90% seen once; the top ten hold approximately 4.1%. Sequencing input: peripheral blood. Receptors originate from a woman aged 60-70 years with active or convalescent COVID-19.

The chain combines TRBV6-6 with TRBJ2-3, with 10 bases lining up with TRBD2. The trim removed 5 bases at V and 0 bases at J, leaving 8 bases unmatched. This CDR3 comprises 17 residues. Per the germline V gene, CDR1 is MNHNY and CDR2 is SVGAGI (reference sequence). CDR3 sequence (DNA): TGTGCCAGCAGTCAAAATCTAGCGGGGGCGAGCACAGATACGCAGTATTTT. This translates into CASSQNLAGASTDTQYF.

The rearrangement uses TRBV7-2 and TRBJ1-5; no reliable D call. V dropped 5 bases and J dropped 2 bases, with 10 bases sitting between them. The CDR3 length is 14 residues. Per the germline V gene, CDR1 is SGHTA and CDR2 is FQGNSA. The CDR3 region is CASSQAGGNQPQHF. For the CDR3, the DNA is TGTGCCAGCAGCCAAGCGGGCGGCAATCAGCCCCAGCATTTT.

This chain uses TRBV7-2 with TRBJ2-1; D unresolved. CDR1 is SGHTA and CDR2 is FQGNSA in the germline V gene. Deletions cut 5 bases from V and 5 bases from J, with 13 bases between. This CDR3 has 14 amino acids. The DNA for the CDR3 is TGTGCCAGCAGCAACCTCGGTGTCCACAATGAGCAGTTCTTC. Translating it yields CASSNLGVHNEQFF.

The rearrangement links TRBV18 to TRBJ1-2, with unresolved D. Germline V gives CDR1 KGHSH, CDR2 LQKENI. With 6 bases removed from V and 0 bases from J, the gap between germline ends came to 14 bases. This CDR3 has 15 amino acids. The CDR3 region has the DNA TGTGCCAGCTCGAACGGAGCAAGCCCTAACTATGGCTACACCTTC. It translates to CASSNGASPNYGYTF.

This rearrangement joins TRBV5-1 to TRBJ1-1, with 9 bases fitting TRBD1. The CDR3 totals 14 residues. J lost 6 bases, V lost 4 bases, and 7 bases had no gene match. Germline V lookup: CDR1 SGHRS, CDR2 YFSETQ. The CDR3 protein is CASSAYRGLPEAFF. CDR3 coding DNA: TGCGCCAGCAGCGCCTACAGGGGGCTACCTGAAGCTTTCTTT.

The genes are TRBV7-2 and TRBJ1-5, with a weak D call TRBD1 (6 bases). CDR3 size: 18 residues. V was clipped by 0 bases and J by 3 bases, with 18 bases between them. Germline CDR1 reads SGHTA; CDR2 reads FQGNSA. Here the CDR3 reads CASSLAGGAQGPNQPQHF. The CDR3 region has the DNA TGTGCCAGCAGCTTAGCGGGGGGGGCACAAGGTCCCAATCAGCCCCAGCATTTT. The whole variable domain, remainder taken from reference TRBV7-2 and TRBJ1-5, is GAGVSQSPSNKVTEKGKDVELRCDPISGHTALYWYRQSLGQGLEFLIYFQGNSAPDKSGLPSDRFSAERTGGSVSTLTIQRTQQEDSAVYLCASSLAGGAQGPNQPQHFGDGTRLSIL.

This chain connects TRBV19 to TRBJ2-1, with D possibly being TRBD2 (6 bases). This CDR3 spans 12 amino acids. V was cut by 6 bases and J by 7 bases, with 10 bases left in between. CDR1 is LNHDA and CDR2 is SQIVND in the germline V gene (reference sequence). The chain's CDR3 is CASRGGLNEQFF. DNA of the CDR3: TGTGCCAGTAGGGGGGGTTTGAATGAGCAGTTCTTC.

This chain uses TRBV13 with TRBJ1-3; 9 bases are a match to TRBD1. In germline, CDR1 is PRHDT, CDR2 FYEKMQ (reference sequence). The CDR3 is made up of 14 amino acids. Losses at the gene ends were 5 bases for V and 4 bases for J; bases not matched to a gene: 3. CDR3: CASSAGTGGNTIYF. The CDR3 DNA reads as TGTGCCAGCAGCGCCGGGACAGGGGGAAACACCATATATTTT.

This clone was seen a handful of times. The rearrangement joins TRBV6-5 to TRBJ1-4, with D maybe TRBD1 (6 bases). The germline gives CDR1 MNHEY, CDR2 SVGAGI. Between the trimmed V and J ends, which lost 0 bases and 5 bases, there was a span of 10 bases. There are 15 residues in the CDR3. The DNA for the CDR3 is TGTGCCAGCAGTTACTCGGGGCAGGGGAATGAAAAACTGTTTTTT. This encodes CASSYSGQGNEKLFF.

The V and J genes are TRBV6-5 and TRBJ2-7; 7 bases fit TRBD1. The CDR3 runs 15 residues. Looked up from germline, CDR1 is MNHEY and CDR2 is SVGAGI. Trimming removed 2 bases from V and 6 bases from J; junction bases left unmatched: 10. This CDR3 reads CASSYAWTGLGEQYF. In DNA form, the CDR3 reads TGTGCCAGCAGTTACGCCTGGACAGGCCTAGGCGAGCAGTACTTC.

The chain couples TRBV7-8 to TRBJ2-3; 8 bases are shared with TRBD1. The CDR3 is 21 amino acids. J gave up 2 bases and V 1 base, and 20 bases lay outside the gene matches. CDR1 SGHVS and CDR2 FQNEAQ come from the germline V gene. The CDR3 region is CASSLVFPQDPPGGDTDTQYF. The CDR3 nucleotides read TGTGCCAGCAGCTTAGTATTCCCCCAAGACCCCCCAGGGGGCGACACAGATACGCAGTATTTT.

V usage is TRBV5-4 and J usage is TRBJ1-2; D is perhaps TRBD1 (6 bases). Per the germline V gene, CDR1 is SGHNT and CDR2 is YYREEE (reference sequence). Trimming removed 5 bases at V and 2 bases at J, with 16 bases between. The CDR3 covers 15 residues. The CDR3 region has the DNA TGTGCCAGCAGGGAGCCGGGACAAGAAAACTATGGCTACACCTTC. This codes for CASREPGQENYGYTF.

This clone showed up just once. The rearrangement uses TRBV3-1 (or the pseudogene TRBV3-2) and TRBJ1-2; TRBD1 agrees at 8 bases. The CDR3 is made up of 16 amino acids. Germline CDR1 is LGHDT and CDR2 is YNNKEL (reference sequence). Unmatched junction bases numbered 13, after V lost 3 bases and J lost 7 bases. The CDR3 protein is CASSHLNDRGLGGYTF. The CDR3 DNA follows: TGTGCCAGCAGCCATCTGAATGACAGGGGATTAGGTGGCTACACCTTC.

V and J are TRBV19 and TRBJ2-5, with 7 bases identical to TRBD2. The junction had 4 bases not matched to a gene; V was cut back by 1 base and J by 8 bases. Per germline, CDR1 LNHDA and CDR2 SQIVND (reference sequence). The CDR3 has 13 amino acids. The CDR3 DNA reads TGTGCCAGTAGTATAGCCCGGGGGGATACCCAGTACTTC. Protein product: CASSIARGDTQYF.

The V call is TRBV18, the J call TRBJ1-3, with unresolved D. Germline-derived CDR1 and CDR2 are KGHSH and LQKENI. V was pared by 2 bases and J by 4 bases, with 15 bases between. CDR3 length: 16 amino acids. CDR3 loop: CASSPSTSLSGNTIYF. The CDR3 DNA reads as TGTGCCAGCTCACCATCTACCTCGTTATCCGGAAACACCATATATTTT.

Here the CDR3 DNA reads TGTGCCAGCTCACCAAGACTAGCGGGGGGGCCTGGTAGAAACAATGAGCAGTTCTTC. Amino acid sequence: CASSPRLAGGPGRNNEQFF. The chain combines TRBV18 with TRBJ2-1; 14 positions match TRBD2. After removal of 2 bases from V and 5 bases from J, the junction contained 11 bases not matched to a gene. The CDR3 length is 19 residues. Germline CDR1 reads KGHSH; CDR2 reads LQKENI.

The rearrangement joins TRBV7-2 to TRBJ2-3; D may be TRBD2 (6 bases). The ends were cut back, 5 bases at V and 1 base at J, with 13 bases in the middle. The CDR3 runs to 15 residues. Germline V gene lookup returns CDR1 SGHTA and CDR2 FQGNSA. The chain's CDR3 is CASSLGVAGTDTQYF. In nucleotides, the CDR3 is TGTGCCAGCAGCCTCGGGGTAGCGGGCACAGATACGCAGTATTTT.

This clone has just one count. The V gene is TRBV7-2, the J gene TRBJ2-7; 8 positions agree with TRBD1. The length of the CDR3 is 14 residues. CDR1 SGHTA and CDR2 FQGNSA come from the germline V gene. The trim removed 1 base at V and 5 bases at J, leaving 4 bases unmatched. CDR3 in amino acids: CASSLVGQVNEQYF. The DNA for the CDR3 is TGTGCCAGCAGCTTAGTGGGACAGGTCAACGAGCAGTACTTC.

The CDR3 sequence is CASSLYKNTIYF. The CDR3 coding sequence is TGTGCCAGCAGCTTGTATAAAAACACCATATATTTT. V is TRBV13 and J is TRBJ1-3; D is unclear. The V gene's germline CDR1 is PRHDT and CDR2 FYEKMQ (reference sequence). The CDR3 has 12 amino acids. V lost 3 bases to trimming and J lost 6 bases, with 6 bases between them. Full variable domain (rest looked up from reference TRBV13 and TRBJ1-3): AAGVIQSPRHLIKEKRETATLKCYPIPRHDTVYWYQQGPGQDPQFLISFYEKMQSDKGSIPDRFSAQQFSDYHSELNMSSLELGDSALYFCASSLYKNTIYFGEGSWLTVV.

This chain connects TRBV6-5 to TRBJ1-3; the D gene is possibly TRBD1 (6 bases). The CDR3 runs 13 residues. The ends were cut back, 6 bases at V and 4 bases at J, with 10 bases in the middle. Germline lookup yields CDR1 MNHEY and CDR2 SVGAGI. The CDR3 bases are TGTGCCAGCAGCCAGGGGTTAGGAAACACCATATATTTT. Amino acid sequence: CASSQGLGNTIYF.

The chain couples TRBV7-2 to TRBJ1-4; no clear D. Germline V gene data show CDR1 as SGHTA and CDR2 as FQGNSA. Trimming cost V 7 bases and J 4 bases, with 16 bases left between them. The CDR3 has 15 amino acids. CDR3 sequence: CASTLVGSLNEKLFF. In nucleotides, the CDR3 is TGTGCCAGCACCCTGGTCGGGAGCCTTAATGAAAAACTGTTTTTT.

The gene calls are TRBV10-3 and TRBJ1-1, with TRBD1 matching 7 bases. The CDR3 is 15 residues long. V was clipped by 0 bases and J by 1 base; unmatched bases: 2. CDR1 is ENHRY and CDR2 is SYGVKD in the germline V gene. CDR3 DNA sequence: TGTGCCATCAGTGAGTCGTGGACAGGGAACACTGAAGCTTTCTTT. Protein: CAISESWTGNTEAFF.

This chain uses TRBV4-1 with TRBJ1-5, with TRBD1 as a possible D gene (5 bases). The germline V gene has CDR1 MGHRA and CDR2 YSYEKL. V was pared by 2 bases and J by 4 bases, with 15 bases between. The CDR3 totals 16 residues. Here the CDR3 DNA reads TGCGCCAGCAGCCAAAAGGGTCCACAGGCGAATCAGCCCCAGCATTTT. Translating it yields CASSQKGPQANQPQHF.

The V and J genes are TRBV7-9 and TRBJ2-7; 11 bases are a match to TRBD1. CDR3 size: 19 residues. Trimming took 5 bases from V and 3 from J; bases not matched to a gene: 18. The germline CDR1 and CDR2 sequences are SEHNR and FQNEAQ (reference sequence). The CDR3 is CASSHRVGQGAPPDYEQYF. DNA for the CDR3: TGTGCCAGCAGCCATAGGGTAGGACAGGGGGCGCCCCCTGACTACGAGCAGTACTTC.

The chain joins TRBV5-1 to TRBJ2-1, with a tentative D call TRBD2 (5 bases). The V gene lost 2 bases and the J gene lost 6 bases, with 9 bases spanning the gap. There are 13 residues in the CDR3. Looked up from germline, CDR1 is SGHRS and CDR2 is YFSETQ. CDR3 in amino acids: CASSLGEGNEQFF. CDR3 nucleotides: TGCGCCAGCAGCTTAGGAGAGGGCAATGAGCAGTTCTTC.

This clone was counted a single time. This chain connects TRBV18 to TRBJ1-2, with D perhaps matching TRBD1 (5 bases). The CDR3 contains 15 residues. The V gene lost 3 bases and the J gene lost 4 bases, with 15 bases spanning the gap. Germline V lookup: CDR1 KGHSH, CDR2 LQKENI. The CDR3 loop reads CASSPPGTKGYGYTF. The CDR3 nucleotides read TGTGCCAGCTCACCTCCCGGGACTAAGGGCTATGGCTACACCTTC.

V is TRBV30 and J is TRBJ2-5, with 9 bases lining up with TRBD1. The CDR3 extends over 14 amino acids. Trimming took 3 bases from V and 4 from J; bases not matched to a gene: 6. CDR1 is GTSNPN, CDR2 SVGIG, per germline (reference sequence). CDR3 DNA: TGTGCCTGGAGCCGATACAGGGGGCGAGAGACCCAGTACTTC. Translating it yields CAWSRYRGRETQYF.